This T cell receptor (beta chain) was retrieved from a study of cytomegalovirus exposure and HLA in healthy donors. General study findings and limits: When analyzed later, the rates of TCR association showed variation by HLA locus, with DRB1 the most and HLA-C the fewest. A later analysis, which compared TCR beta chains of equal frequency, found the HLA-associated ones more clonally expanded. Among donors in an Asian-associated ancestry cluster, a later analysis reportedly found fewer N-insertions than the approximately 670-donor mean.

Vbeta (60) and Jbeta (13) primers were used in the PCR. Profiled with immunoSEQ multiplex PCR; TCRdb holds only in-frame clones, not every one. The sample yields about 140,000 clones, 79% seen once. As regards this clone: The antigen is undetermined.

The CDR3 is 11 residues long. Trimming removed 6 bases from V and 7 bases from J, with 8 bases in between. Per germline, CDR1 SEHNR and CDR2 FQNEAQ (reference sequence). Specimen: PBMCs. This sequence originates from a man younger than 35 in good health and CMV-seronegative. This rearrangement joins TRBV7-9 to TRBJ2-3; D is ambiguous. CDR3 DNA: TGTGCCAGCAGATCAAGCTATACGCAGTATTTT. Translation gives CASRSSYTQYF.